This T cell receptor beta chain emerged from a study of beta chain features in type 1 diabetes (dated 2018 in TCRdb). Looking at the study overall: Mean age, gender distribution, total cell number and subset yield did not differ between patients and healthy donors. Regulatory and stem cell-like memory subsets were isolated from only 8 patients and 8 healthy donors, whereas naive and central memory subsets came from all 30 or so donors. In the study, TCRB repertoires of sorted circulating CD4+ T cell subsets from recently diagnosed type 1 diabetes patients were compared with those of matched healthy donors. A total of around 110,000,000 sorted cells were examined across all samples, and a strong correlation was observed between cell number per subset and RNA yield. Study-wide findings and limitations: Only small numbers of individuals were included in the HLA sub-analyses, which left unresolved whether HLA type had any influence on TCRB rearrangement. Patients with type 1 diabetes made fewer insertions and deleted more nucleotides at VDJ recombination sites, implying thymic rearrangement abnormalities. Because cDNA was sequenced instead of genomic DNA, activated cells with high expression could be over-represented, although the groups did not differ in activation or CD3 levels. PCR might favor shorter templates, but patient and control samples were amplified and corrected together, so any skew would affect both groups equally. A moderate but significant shortening of TCRB CDR3 length was observed in type 1 diabetes patients in all four CD4+ subsets. Naive, central memory and regulatory TCRB repertoires appeared to be more similar among patients than among healthy donors.

The entire amount of isolated RNA was reverse transcribed using the High Capacity cDNA Reverse Transcription Kit, so the sequenced TCRB transcripts were expressed ones. Deep immunoSEQ sequencing was applied to naive, central memory and regulatory T cell samples, giving an average of roughly 3.6 million total reads per sample. After sorted cells were lysed in RLT buffer, RNA was extracted with DNase-treated RNeasy Micro or Mini kits, with the choice depending on cell number. To prevent cross-contamination, each cell subset was processed individually, whereas patient and healthy donor samples were processed jointly. TCRB sequences were amplified from cDNA with the immunoSEQ multiplex PCR, producing 87-bp fragments spanning the CDR3 region. Amplicons were sequenced on the Illumina HiSeq platform. The original methods were these. Synthetic template baselines were used to correct PCR bias computationally, reads within Hamming distance 2 were collapsed, and singletons that could not be merged were discarded. Reads were aligned against IMGT to assign V, D and J genes, CDR3 length and insertions or deletions at six rearrangement sites. Within each subset, clonotype counts were normalized to sorted cell number, and only after that were true diversity and Gini coefficients computed with the tcR R package. Repertoire sharing was quantified using the overlap coefficient calculated on TCRB nucleotide sequences. This is the immuneACCESS table as TCRdb keeps it, with only in-frame sequences that have V and J called. A part of the clones is gone; compared with another copy, unresolved V genes explain less than half, and the rest is unexplained. Clone size and the V and J calls come from that table; the DNA yielded D and trimming. The sample contains around 300,000 clones, 11% to 15% of them found a single time. Over 5.5% of the sample goes to the ten largest clones.

This clone was seen a few times. Its antigen has not been determined. No base-level quality is on record; no much larger clone is a single base apart. Each donor gave one peripheral blood draw, averaging about 100 mL, which was collected into heparinised tubes. Using a panel that included CD45RO, CCR7, CD25, CD127, CD95 and CD27, naive, central memory, regulatory and stem cell-like memory CD4+ T cells were sorted on a BD FACSAria II. All sorted populations exceeded 95% purity. Right away, PBMCs were isolated by Lymphoprep density gradient centrifugation and were stained directly, with no culture step. To minimize batch effects, samples were stained and sorted in pairs, one healthy donor with one patient per experiment. Trimmed from V: 7 bases; trimmed from J: 7 bases; junction bases lacking a gene match: 15. For CDR1 and CDR2, the germline V gene lists SGHRS and YFSETQ. Taken from cysteine to phenylalanine, the CDR3 has 15 residues. Only CDR3 DNA remains: 45 bases, in frame from the first base.

The sequencing input was central memory CD4+ T cells from blood. The sequence derives from a young man in good health. The sequence joins TRBV5-1 to TRBJ2-3; 7 bases in the junction line up with TRBD2. The bases are TGCGCCAGCGGCCGAGGCGGGAGAGATCGTTATACGCAGTATTTT. Its product reads: CASGRGGRDRYTQYF.